This T cell receptor beta chain was captured by sequencing in a study of T cell responses to AZD1222 COVID-19 vaccine. The germline V gene encodes CDR1 SGHRS and CDR2 YFSETQ. Trimming took off 2 bases at V and 0 bases at J, with 9 bases between the two ends. The CDR3 is made up of 14 amino acids. Sequencing used immunoSEQ multiplex PCR; TCRdb keeps in-frame clones, though not all of them. Of some 120,000 clones listed, about 90% are singletons. As for this clone: The antigen is undetermined.

Whole-study results and caveats: Increased Spike-specific TCR breadth and depth were observed after two AZD1222 doses. Within unmutated variant regions lay the reported targets of nearly half of spike-specific TCRs.

Sequencing was performed on peripheral blood, taken on day 0 of MenACWY control vaccination. The gene calls are TRBV5-1 and TRBJ2-7, with D tentatively TRBD1 (5 bases). The clonotype comes from an adult in good health. For the CDR3, the DNA is TGCGCCAGCAGCTTTCTACAGGACTCCTACGAGCAGTACTTC. Its translation: CASSFLQDSYEQYF. Full variable domain (missing parts from reference TRBV5-1 and TRBJ2-7): KAGVTQTPRYLIKTRGQQVTLSCSPISGHRSVSWYQQTPGQGLQFLFEYFSETQRNKGNFPGRFSGRQFSNSRSEMNVSTLELGDSALYLCASSFLQDSYEQYFGPGTRLTVT.